These 4 T cell receptor beta chains were sequenced from one sample in a study of cytomegalovirus exposure and HLA in healthy donors. Vbeta (60) and Jbeta (13) primers were used in the PCR. Repertoires were generated with immunoSEQ multiplex PCR, while TCRdb's copy carries only in-frame clones and drops some. This table has approximately 130,000 clones, 60% to 80% appearing once. Material for sequencing was PBMCs. The receptors derive from a woman aged 55-69 years in good health and CMV-seropositive.

The V gene is TRBV27, the J gene TRBJ1-6, with D perhaps TRBD1 (5 bases). Germline V lookup: CDR1 MNHEY, CDR2 SMNVEV (reference sequence). The CDR3 extends over 20 amino acids. V lost 0 bases, J lost 10 bases, and 28 bases lay in between. This CDR3 is CASSLSAHVLREATRSPLHF. The CDR3, as DNA: TGTGCCAGCAGTTTATCCGCCCACGTACTCAGGGAAGCCACCCGGTCACCCCTCCACTTT.

This rearrangement joins TRBV10-3 to TRBJ2-1; no clear D. Germline V CDR1 and CDR2: ENHRY, SYGVKD. The CDR3 totals 12 residues. The germline V and J ends were trimmed by 4 bases and 4 bases, with 5 bases remaining between them. The CDR3 DNA follows: TGTGCCATCAGTGGTCAGTACAATGAGCAGTTCTTC. Protein sequence: CAISGQYNEQFF.

Judged by abundance, this clone is medium-sized. A read error may account for a junction end that differs from germline. This chain links TRBV7-7 with TRBJ1-3; possible D gene TRBD1, 5 bases. The CDR3 has 14 amino acids. Germline V gene sequence: CDR1 SSHAT, CDR2 FNYEAQ (reference sequence). The CDR3, as DNA: TGTGCTAGCAGCCCCGGACACCCTGGAAACACCATATATTTT. Residues: CASSPGHPGNTIYF.

The rearrangement joins TRBV6-5 to TRBJ2-5; 8 nucleotides line up with TRBD2. The CDR3 length is 14 residues. Trimming cost V 5 bases and J 5 bases; bases outside gene matches: 7. Per germline, CDR1 MNHEY and CDR2 SVGAGI. The chain's CDR3 is CASSPGLARETQYF. The CDR3 nucleotides read TGTGCCAGCAGTCCCGGACTAGCAAGGGAGACCCAGTACTTC.